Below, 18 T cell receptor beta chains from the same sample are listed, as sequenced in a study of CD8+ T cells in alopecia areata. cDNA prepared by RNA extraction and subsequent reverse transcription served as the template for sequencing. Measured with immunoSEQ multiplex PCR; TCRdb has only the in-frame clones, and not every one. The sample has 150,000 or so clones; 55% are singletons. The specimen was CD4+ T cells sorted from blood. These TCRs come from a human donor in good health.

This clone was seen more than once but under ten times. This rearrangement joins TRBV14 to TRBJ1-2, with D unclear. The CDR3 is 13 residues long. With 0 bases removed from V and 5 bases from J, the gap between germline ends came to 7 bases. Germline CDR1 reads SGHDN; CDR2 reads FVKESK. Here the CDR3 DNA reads TGTGCCAGCAGCCAAGAGGAGACATATGGCTACACCTTC. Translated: CASSQEETYGYTF.

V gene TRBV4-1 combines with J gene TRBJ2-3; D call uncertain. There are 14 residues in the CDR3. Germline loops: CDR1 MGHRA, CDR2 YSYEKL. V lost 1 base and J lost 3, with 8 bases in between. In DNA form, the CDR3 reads TGCGCCAGCAGCCAAGTAGGCAGGACAGATACGCAGTATTTT. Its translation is CASSQVGRTDTQYF.

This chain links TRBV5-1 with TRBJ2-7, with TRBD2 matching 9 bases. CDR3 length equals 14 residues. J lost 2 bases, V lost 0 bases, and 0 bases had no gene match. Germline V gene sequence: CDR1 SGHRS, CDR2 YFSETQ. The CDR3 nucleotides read TGCGCCAGCAGCTTGGAGCGGGGGGCCTACGAGCAGTACTTC. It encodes CASSLERGAYEQYF.

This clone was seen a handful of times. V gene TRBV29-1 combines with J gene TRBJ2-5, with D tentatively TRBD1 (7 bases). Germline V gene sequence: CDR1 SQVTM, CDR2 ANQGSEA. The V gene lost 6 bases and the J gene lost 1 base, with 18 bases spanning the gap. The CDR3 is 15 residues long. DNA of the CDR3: TGCAGCGTGTTACCGGGTCAGGGGGGCCAAGAGACCCAGTACTTC. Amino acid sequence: CSVLPGQGGQETQYF.

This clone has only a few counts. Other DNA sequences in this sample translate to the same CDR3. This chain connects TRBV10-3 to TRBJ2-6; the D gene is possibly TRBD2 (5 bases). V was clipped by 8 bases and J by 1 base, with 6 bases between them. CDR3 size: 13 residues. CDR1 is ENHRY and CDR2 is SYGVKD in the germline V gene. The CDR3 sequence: CAIRDSGANVLTF. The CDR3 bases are TGTGCCATCCGGGATTCTGGGGCCAACGTCCTGACTTTC.

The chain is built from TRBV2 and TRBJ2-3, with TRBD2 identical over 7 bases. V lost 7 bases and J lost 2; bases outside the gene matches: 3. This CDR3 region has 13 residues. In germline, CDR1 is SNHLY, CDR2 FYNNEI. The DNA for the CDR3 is TGTGCCAGCAACGGGGGGTCCACAGATACGCAGTATTTT. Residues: CASNGGSTDTQYF.

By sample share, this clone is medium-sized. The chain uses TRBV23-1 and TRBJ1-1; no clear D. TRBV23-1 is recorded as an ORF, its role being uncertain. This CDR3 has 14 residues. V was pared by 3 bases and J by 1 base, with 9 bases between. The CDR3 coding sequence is TGCGCCAGCAGTCACGGGCCATCGAACACTGAAGCTTTCTTT. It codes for CASSHGPSNTEAFF.

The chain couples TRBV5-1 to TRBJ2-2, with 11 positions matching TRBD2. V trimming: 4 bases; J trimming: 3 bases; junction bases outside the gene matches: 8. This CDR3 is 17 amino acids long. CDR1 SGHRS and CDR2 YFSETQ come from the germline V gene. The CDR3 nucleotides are TGCGCCAGCAGCCCTGCCACTAGCGGGGGTTACACCGGGGAGCTGTTTTTT. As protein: CASSPATSGGYTGELFF.

Written as DNA, the CDR3 is TGTGCCTGGAGTGTAACGGTCCCTTCCGGCTATGGCTACACCTTC. Its protein is CAWSVTVPSGYGYTF. This sequence joins TRBV30 and TRBJ1-2, with D hard to call. This CDR3 has 15 residues. Germline V gene lookup returns CDR1 GTSNPN and CDR2 SVGIG (reference sequence). Trimming removed 0 bases at V and 4 bases at J, with 15 bases between.

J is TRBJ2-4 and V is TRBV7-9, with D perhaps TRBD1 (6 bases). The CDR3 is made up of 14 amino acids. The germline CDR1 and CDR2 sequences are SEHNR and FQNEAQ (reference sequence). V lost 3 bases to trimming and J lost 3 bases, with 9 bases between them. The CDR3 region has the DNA TGTGCCAGCAGCTTTTGGGGGCTCAAAAACATTCAGTACTTC. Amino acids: CASSFWGLKNIQYF.

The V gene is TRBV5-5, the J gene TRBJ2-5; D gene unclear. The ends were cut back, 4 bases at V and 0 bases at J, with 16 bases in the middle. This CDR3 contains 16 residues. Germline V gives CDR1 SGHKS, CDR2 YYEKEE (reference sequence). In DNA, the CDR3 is TGTGCCAGCAGCAATAATATTGGTCGGTACCAAGAGACCCAGTACTTC. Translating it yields CASSNNIGRYQETQYF.

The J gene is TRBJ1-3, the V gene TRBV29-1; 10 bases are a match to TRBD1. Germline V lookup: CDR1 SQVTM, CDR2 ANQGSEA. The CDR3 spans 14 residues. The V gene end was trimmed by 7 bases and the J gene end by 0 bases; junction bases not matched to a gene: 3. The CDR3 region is CSATGGVSGNTIYF. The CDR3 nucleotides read TGCAGCGCGACAGGGGGCGTCTCTGGAAACACCATATATTTT.

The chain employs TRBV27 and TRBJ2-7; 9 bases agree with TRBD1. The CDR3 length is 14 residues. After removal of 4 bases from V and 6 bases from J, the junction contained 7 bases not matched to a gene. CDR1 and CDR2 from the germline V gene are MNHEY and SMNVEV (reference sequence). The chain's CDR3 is CASSSGTGTLEQYF. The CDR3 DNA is TGTGCCAGCAGTTCCGGGACAGGGACGCTCGAGCAGTACTTC.

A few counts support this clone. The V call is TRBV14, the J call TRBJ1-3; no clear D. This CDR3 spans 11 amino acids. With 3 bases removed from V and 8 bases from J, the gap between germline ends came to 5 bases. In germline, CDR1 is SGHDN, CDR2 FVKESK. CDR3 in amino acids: CASSHGYTIYF. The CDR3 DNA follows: TGTGCCAGCAGCCACGGGTACACCATATATTTT.

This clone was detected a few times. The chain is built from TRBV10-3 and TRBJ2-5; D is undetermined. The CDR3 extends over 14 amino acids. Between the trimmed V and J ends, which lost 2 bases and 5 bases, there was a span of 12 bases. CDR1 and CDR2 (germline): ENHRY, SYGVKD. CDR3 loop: CAISETDMGETQYF. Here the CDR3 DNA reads TGTGCCATCAGTGAGACTGACATGGGGGAGACCCAGTACTTC.

CDR3 residues: CSAGTVRRNTEAFF. CDR3 in DNA: TGCAGCGCTGGGACAGTCCGACGGAACACTGAAGCTTTCTTT. V and J are TRBV29-1 and TRBJ1-1, with 7 bases aligning to TRBD1. The V segment lost 7 bases and the J segment 1 base; nucleotides outside the gene matches: 9. This CDR3 comprises 14 residues. Germline V lookup: CDR1 SQVTM, CDR2 ANQGSEA. The full variable domain, rest sourced from reference TRBV29-1 and TRBJ1-1, is SAVISQKPSRDICQRGTSLTIQCQVDSQVTMMFWYRQQPGQSLTLIATANQGSEATYESGFVIDKFPISRPNLTFSTLTVSNMSPEDSSIYLCSAGTVRRNTEAFFGQGTRLTVV.

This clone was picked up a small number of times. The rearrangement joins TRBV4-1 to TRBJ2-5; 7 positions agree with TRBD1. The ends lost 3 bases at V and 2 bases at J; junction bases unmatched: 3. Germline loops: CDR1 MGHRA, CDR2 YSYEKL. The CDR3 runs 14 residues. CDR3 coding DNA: TGCGCCAGCAGCCAGGGACAGACTCAAGAGACCCAGTACTTC. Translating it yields CASSQGQTQETQYF.

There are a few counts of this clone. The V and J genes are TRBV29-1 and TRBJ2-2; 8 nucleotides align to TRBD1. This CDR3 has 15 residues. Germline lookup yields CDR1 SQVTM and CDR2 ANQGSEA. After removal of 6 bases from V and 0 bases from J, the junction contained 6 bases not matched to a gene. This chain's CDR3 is CSVRTGQTNTGELFF. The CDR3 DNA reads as TGCAGCGTAAGGACAGGGCAAACGAACACCGGGGAGCTGTTTTTT.